This TCR beta chain was observed in a study of cytomegalovirus exposure and HLA in healthy donors. Whole-study context: When 398 donors were genotyped, roughly 78% of them were found to fall in the Caucasian-associated ancestry cluster. Study-wide results and caveats: Among the sequence variants, a highly shared cluster was likely an artifact of sequencing.

Germline V gives CDR1 SGHDT, CDR2 YYEEEE. V gave up 3 bases and J gave up 3 bases; unmatched junction bases: 4. The CDR3 extends over 14 amino acids. PCR involved 60 Vbeta and 13 Jbeta primers. Some clones are missing from TCRdb's copy, which holds only in-frame ones; the method was immunoSEQ multiplex PCR. The profile shows some 90,000 clones, 69% of them singletons. This clone was detected only a few times. The antigen is undetermined. The sample was PBMCs. This sequence was found in a man aged 45-65 years in good health and CMV-seronegative. This chain joins TRBV5-6 and TRBJ2-7; 9 bases are shared with TRBD1. CDR3 loop: CASSSRDRVYEQYV. DNA of the CDR3: TGTGCCAGCAGCTCCCGGGACAGGGTCTACGAGCAGTACGTC.